A selection of T cell receptor beta chains follows, all from one sample in a study of blood T cells in healthy people across ages. TCRdb re-called the 5' RACE reads through MiXCR, storing one row per CDR3 protein. The sample holds about a million distinct CDR3 sequences, just over 50% seen once. Sequencing was done on a sample of blood. All receptors come from a woman in her sixties or seventies in good health. Each CDR3 is given with its conserved first and last residue. D genes are given only for firm matches. Clone sizes are given selectively: once, few, many, or a class where the clone is expanded.

abundance	v_gene	j_gene	d_gene	CDR3nt	CDR3aa
.	TRBV4-2	TRBJ1-1	.	TGTGCCAGCAGCCAAGATTGGAGGGGACGGCCTGAAGCTTTCTTT	CASSQDWRGRPEAFF
.	TRBV10-3	TRBJ2-7	TRBD1	TGTGCCATCCGTGAGACAGGGACCCACGAGCAGTACTTC	CAIRETGTHEQYF
.	TRBV5-1	TRBJ2-4	.	TGCGCCAGCAGTTGGGGCGAGAAAAACATTCAGTACTTC	CASSWGEKNIQYF
.	TRBV11-2	TRBJ2-7	TRBD2	TGTGCCAGCAGCCAAGGACTAGCGGGAGTTTTGGACAAGCAGTACTTC	CASSQGLAGVLDKQYF
.	TRBV2	TRBJ2-7	.	TGTACCAGCAGGACCGGGACAAGTACCTACGAGCAGTACTTC	CTSRTGTSTYEQYF
.	TRBV2	TRBJ2-5	.	TGTGCCAGCGGCAGACAGCTAGGTTCAGAGACCCAGTACTTC	CASGRQLGSETQYF
.	TRBV11-1	TRBJ2-2	TRBD2	TGTGCCAGCAGCTTAGCTCCCTTCGGGAGGGGGAGCACCGGGGAGCTGTTTTTT	CASSLAPFGRGSTGELFF
.	TRBV2	TRBJ1-2	TRBD1	TGTGCCAGCAGAGGACAGGGGGGCTATGGCTACACCTTC	CASRGQGGYGYTF
.	TRBV7-6	TRBJ2-7	TRBD1	TGTGCCAGCAGCTCCTACGGGACAGGGGGATACGAGCAGTACTTC	CASSSYGTGGYEQYF
few	TRBV29-1	TRBJ1-2	.	TGCAGCGTTCCGGCCGAAAGGGAAGGCTACACCTTC	CSVPAEREGYTF
.	TRBV5-1	TRBJ1-1	.	TGCGCCAGCAGCTTGGGGGGAACGAACGAAGCTTTCTTT	CASSLGGTNEAFF
.	TRBV20-1	TRBJ2-7	TRBD2	TGCAGTGCTAGAGTTAGCGGGAGGTTCATCAACGAGCAGTACTTC	CSARVSGRFINEQYF
.	TRBV5-1	TRBJ2-3	.	TGCGCCAGCAGGCCATCCCCAAGCACAGATACGCAGTATTTT	CASRPSPSTDTQYF
few	TRBV18	TRBJ2-5	.	TGTGCCAGCTCACCACTGTCGCGAGAGACCCAGTACTTC	CASSPLSRETQYF
.	TRBV7-8	TRBJ2-1	TRBD1	TGTGCCAGCAGCTTAATATCAGGGGGCTTAAATGAGCAGTTCTTC	CASSLISGGLNEQFF
.	TRBV14	TRBJ2-5	.	TGTGCCAGCAGCCAAGATCCTGGCAGCCAAGAGACCCAGTACTTC	CASSQDPGSQETQYF
once	TRBV29-1	TRBJ2-1	TRBD2	TGCAGCGGCTGGACTAGCGACTACAATGAGCAGTTCTTC	CSGWTSDYNEQFF
once	TRBV12-3/TRBV12-4	TRBJ2-7	TRBD1	TGTGCCAGCAGCCATCATTGGACAGGCACCTACGAGCAGTGCTTC	CASSHHWTGTYEQCF
few	TRBV24-1	TRBJ2-7	TRBD1	TGTGCCACCAGTGGTCCGGGACAGGGGTCTATATACGAGCAGTACTTC	CATSGPGQGSIYEQYF
few	TRBV6-6	TRBJ2-7	.	TGTGCCAGCAGTTACTACGGCTGGACCTACGAGCAGTACTTC	CASSYYGWTYEQYF
.	TRBV11-2	TRBJ2-7	.	TGTGCCAGCAGCTTGAAACCGGGACCCGGATACGAGCAGTACTTC	CASSLKPGPGYEQYF
.	TRBV24-1	TRBJ2-2	.	TGTGCCACCGGTCGGGAATCGAACACCGGGGAGCTGTTTTTT	CATGRESNTGELFF
.	TRBV20-1	TRBJ2-3	.	TGCAGTGCTAGAGGTGCCTTCCTCACAGATACGCAGTATTTT	CSARGAFLTDTQYF
once	TRBV24-1	TRBJ2-7	TRBD1	TGTGCCACCAGTGATCCTCTCGACAGGGTAAAGTACTTC	CATSDPLDRVKYF
.	TRBV29-1	TRBJ2-3	.	TGCAGCGTTCTGAAAGGGGCAGATACGCAGTATTTT	CSVLKGADTQYF
.	TRBV6-6	TRBJ2-4	.	TGTGCCAGCAGAGAAGGGTCTAACATTCAGTACTTC	CASREGSNIQYF
.	TRBV20-1	TRBJ2-1	TRBD2	TGCAGTGCTAGAGATTTAGCGGGCGCATCCTTAGAGCAGTTCTTC	CSARDLAGASLEQFF
.	TRBV5-5	TRBJ2-5	.	TGTGCCAGCAGCGTGTTCTTGCAGGGGGAGACCCAGTACTTC	CASSVFLQGETQYF
.	TRBV5-4	TRBJ2-7	.	TGTGCCAGCAGTTTATCTAGCGACTTTACTGCCGAGCAGTACTTC	CASSLSSDFTAEQYF
.	TRBV3-1	TRBJ2-7	.	TGTGCCAGCAGCCAAGGGGAAGACTACGAGCAGTACTTC	CASSQGEDYEQYF
.	TRBV7-2	TRBJ2-1	.	TGTGCCAGCAGCTTAACGCTAGCGCCAAGCTCCTACAATGAGCAGTTCTTC	CASSLTLAPSSYNEQFF
.	TRBV2	TRBJ2-3	.	TGTGCCAGCAGTGAATTGAGCGGACCTGGCACAGATACGCAGTATTTT	CASSELSGPGTDTQYF
.	TRBV3-1	TRBJ1-5	TRBD1	TGTGCCACCGGGACAGGGTGGCGCAATCAGCCCCAGCATTTT	CATGTGWRNQPQHF
.	TRBV7-9	TRBJ2-3	.	TGTGCCAGCAGCTTAGGGGACGGTTGGACAGATACGCAGTATTTT	CASSLGDGWTDTQYF
.	TRBV2	TRBJ2-5	TRBD2	TGTGCCAGCAATTCCGGACTAGCGGTGTGGGAGACCCAGTACTTC	CASNSGLAVWETQYF
few	TRBV6-2/TRBV6-3	TRBJ1-1	.	TGTGCCAGCAGCCCATGGCGGGCGAACACTGAAGCTTTCTTT	CASSPWRANTEAFF
many	TRBV12-3/TRBV12-4	TRBJ1-5	.	TGTGCCAGCAGTTCTACGGGACGGGGCAATCAGCCCCAGCATTTT	CASSSTGRGNQPQHF
many	TRBV4-2	TRBJ2-7	TRBD2	TGTGCCAGCAGCCAACCTAGGACTAGCGGTTACTACGAGCAGTACTTC	CASSQPRTSGYYEQYF
.	TRBV5-6	TRBJ1-1	.	TGTGCCAGCAGTCGGGCAGGCGGTAGGATGAACACTGAAGCTTTCTTT	CASSRAGGRMNTEAFF
once	TRBV9	TRBJ1-4	.	TGTGCCAGCAGCGGACCGACGGAAAAACTGTTTTTT	CASSGPTEKLFF
.	TRBV20-1	TRBJ2-3	.	TGCAGTGCTAGGGGTAGCGGCACAGATACGCAGTATTTT	CSARGSGTDTQYF
.	TRBV10-1	TRBJ2-5	TRBD1	TGCGCCAGCAGTGGACCTGGGACAGGGGGAGAGACCCAGTACTTC	CASSGPGTGGETQYF
.	TRBV10-1	TRBJ2-5	.	TGCACCAGCAGTGAAAACCGGGGCGGTTTTGAGACCCAGTACTTC	CTSSENRGGFETQYF
few	TRBV4-3	TRBJ2-3	TRBD2	TGCGCCAGCAGCCAAGACCCCACTAGCGGAAGCACAGATACGCAGTATTTT	CASSQDPTSGSTDTQYF
.	TRBV28	TRBJ1-2	.	TGTGCCAGCAGTCCCGGGACGTGGGGCTACACCTTC	CASSPGTWGYTF